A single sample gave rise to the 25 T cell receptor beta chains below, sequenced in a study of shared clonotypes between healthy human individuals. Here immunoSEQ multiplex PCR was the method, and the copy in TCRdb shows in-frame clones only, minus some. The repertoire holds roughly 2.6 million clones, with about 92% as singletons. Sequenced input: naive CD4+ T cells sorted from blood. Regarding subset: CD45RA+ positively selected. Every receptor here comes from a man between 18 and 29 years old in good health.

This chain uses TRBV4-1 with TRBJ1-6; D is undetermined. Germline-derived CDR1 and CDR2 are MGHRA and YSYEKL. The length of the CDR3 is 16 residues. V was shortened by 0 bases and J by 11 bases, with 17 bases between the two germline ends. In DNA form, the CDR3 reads TGCGCCAGCAGCCAAGAAGTGGCGGAACCGTTACCACCCCTCCACTTT. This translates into CASSQEVAEPLPPLHF.

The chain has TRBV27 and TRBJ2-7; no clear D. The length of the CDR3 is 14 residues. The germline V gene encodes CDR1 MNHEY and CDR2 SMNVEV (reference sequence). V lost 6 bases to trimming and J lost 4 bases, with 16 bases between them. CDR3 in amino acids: CASSRGYPTYEQYF. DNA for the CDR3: TGTGCCAGCAGCCGTGGGTACCCCACTTACGAGCAGTACTTC.

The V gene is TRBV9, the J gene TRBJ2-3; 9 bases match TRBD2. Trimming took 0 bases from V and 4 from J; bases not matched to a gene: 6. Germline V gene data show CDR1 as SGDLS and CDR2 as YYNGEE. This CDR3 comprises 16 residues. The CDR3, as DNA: TGTGCCAGCAGCGTAGGAGCGGGGGGCCATCCAGATACGCAGTATTTT. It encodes CASSVGAGGHPDTQYF.

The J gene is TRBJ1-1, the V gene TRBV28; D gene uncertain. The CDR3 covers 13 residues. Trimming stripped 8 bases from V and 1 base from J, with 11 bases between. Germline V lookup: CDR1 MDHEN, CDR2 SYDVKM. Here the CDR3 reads CASANSANTEAFF. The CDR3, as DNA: TGTGCCAGCGCCAACTCGGCGAACACTGAAGCTTTCTTT.

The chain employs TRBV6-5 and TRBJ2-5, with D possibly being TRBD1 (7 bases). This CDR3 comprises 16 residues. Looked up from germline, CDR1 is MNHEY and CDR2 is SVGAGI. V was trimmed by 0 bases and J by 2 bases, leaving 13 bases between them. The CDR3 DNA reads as TGTGCCAGCAGTTACTCCCCAGGGGGGCGTCAAGAGACCCAGTACTTC. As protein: CASSYSPGGRQETQYF.

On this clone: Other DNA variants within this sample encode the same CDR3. DNA of the CDR3: TGTGCCAGCAGCTCGGGACAGGGCAATCAGCCCCAGCATTTT. It is translated as CASSSGQGNQPQHF. This chain links TRBV9 with TRBJ1-5; 8 bases are a match to TRBD1. Germline-derived CDR1 and CDR2 are SGDLS and YYNGEE. V gave up 4 bases and J gave up 2 bases; unmatched junction bases: 2. This CDR3 is built from 14 residues.

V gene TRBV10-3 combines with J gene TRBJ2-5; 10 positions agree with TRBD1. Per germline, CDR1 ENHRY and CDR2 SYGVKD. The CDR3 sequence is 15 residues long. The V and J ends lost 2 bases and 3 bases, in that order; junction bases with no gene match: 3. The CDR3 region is CAISEGTGVKETQYF. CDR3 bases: TGTGCCATCAGTGAGGGGACAGGGGTAAAAGAGACCCAGTACTTC.

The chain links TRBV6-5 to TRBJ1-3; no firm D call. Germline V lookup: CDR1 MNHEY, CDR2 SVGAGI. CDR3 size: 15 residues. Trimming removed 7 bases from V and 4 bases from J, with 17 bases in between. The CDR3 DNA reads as TGTGCCAGCAAAGGCAACAACCTGGGGGGAAACACCATATATTTT. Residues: CASKGNNLGGNTIYF.

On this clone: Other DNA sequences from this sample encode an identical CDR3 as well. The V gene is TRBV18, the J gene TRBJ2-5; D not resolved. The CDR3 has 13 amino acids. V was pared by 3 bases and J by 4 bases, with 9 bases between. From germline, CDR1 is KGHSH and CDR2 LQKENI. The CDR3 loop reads CASSPSSLETQYF. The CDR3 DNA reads TGTGCCAGCTCACCTTCATCGTTAGAGACCCAGTACTTC.

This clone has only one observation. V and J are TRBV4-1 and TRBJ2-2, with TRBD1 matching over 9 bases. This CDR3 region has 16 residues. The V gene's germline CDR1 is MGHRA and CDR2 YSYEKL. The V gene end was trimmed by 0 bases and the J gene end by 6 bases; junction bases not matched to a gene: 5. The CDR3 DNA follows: TGCGCCAGCAGCCAAGATACAGGGGGCATCGCCGGGGAGCTGTTTTTT. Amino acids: CASSQDTGGIAGELFF.

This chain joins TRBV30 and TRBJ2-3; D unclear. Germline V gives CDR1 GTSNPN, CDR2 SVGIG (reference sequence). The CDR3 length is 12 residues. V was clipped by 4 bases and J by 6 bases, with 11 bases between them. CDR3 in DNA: TGTGCCTGGACCAAAATGGGGGATACGCAGTATTTT. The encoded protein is CAWTKMGDTQYF.

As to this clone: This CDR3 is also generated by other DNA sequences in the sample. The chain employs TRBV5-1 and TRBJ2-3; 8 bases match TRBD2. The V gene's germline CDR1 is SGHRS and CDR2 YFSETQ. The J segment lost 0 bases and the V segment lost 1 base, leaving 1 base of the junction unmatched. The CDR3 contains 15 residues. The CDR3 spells CASSLPSGSTDTQYF. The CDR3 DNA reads TGCGCCAGCAGCTTGCCTAGCGGGAGCACAGATACGCAGTATTTT.

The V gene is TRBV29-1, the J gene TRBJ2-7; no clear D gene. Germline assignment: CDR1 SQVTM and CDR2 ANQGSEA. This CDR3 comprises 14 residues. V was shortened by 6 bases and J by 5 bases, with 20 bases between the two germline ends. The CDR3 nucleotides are TGCAGCGTCCGGCGAGACGGATCGTCCCACGAGCAGTACTTC. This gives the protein CSVRRDGSSHEQYF.

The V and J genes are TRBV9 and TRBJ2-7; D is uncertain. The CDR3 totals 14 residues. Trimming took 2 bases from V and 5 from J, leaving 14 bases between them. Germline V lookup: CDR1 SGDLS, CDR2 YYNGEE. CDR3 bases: TGTGCCAGCAGCGTGGGCTCAACCCTCGACGAGCAGTACTTC. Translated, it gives CASSVGSTLDEQYF. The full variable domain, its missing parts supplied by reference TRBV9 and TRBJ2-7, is DSGVTQTPKHLITATGQRVTLRCSPRSGDLSVYWYQQSLDQGLQFLIQYYNGEERAKGNILERFSAQQFPDLHSELNLSSLELGDSALYFCASSVGSTLDEQYFGPGTRLTVT.

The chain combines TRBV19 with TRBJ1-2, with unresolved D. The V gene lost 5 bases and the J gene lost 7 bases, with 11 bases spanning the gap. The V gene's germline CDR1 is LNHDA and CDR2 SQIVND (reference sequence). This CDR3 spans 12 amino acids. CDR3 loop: CASSGSWGGYTF. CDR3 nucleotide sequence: TGTGCCAGTAGTGGATCCTGGGGTGGCTACACCTTC.

The CDR3 coding sequence is TGTGCCAGTAGTATTTGGTCCGGATTCTCTGGAAACACCATATATTTT. It encodes CASSIWSGFSGNTIYF. The rearrangement uses TRBV19 and TRBJ1-3, with no clear D. The germline V gene has CDR1 LNHDA and CDR2 SQIVND (reference sequence). The CDR3 covers 16 residues. V lost 3 bases, J lost 0 bases, and 12 bases lay in between.

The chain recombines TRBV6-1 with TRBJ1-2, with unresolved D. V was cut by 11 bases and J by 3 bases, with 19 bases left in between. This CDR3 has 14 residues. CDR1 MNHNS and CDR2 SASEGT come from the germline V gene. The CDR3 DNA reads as TGTGCCTGCGTCGACCGGGAGAGGGACTATGGCTACACCTTC. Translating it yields CACVDRERDYGYTF.

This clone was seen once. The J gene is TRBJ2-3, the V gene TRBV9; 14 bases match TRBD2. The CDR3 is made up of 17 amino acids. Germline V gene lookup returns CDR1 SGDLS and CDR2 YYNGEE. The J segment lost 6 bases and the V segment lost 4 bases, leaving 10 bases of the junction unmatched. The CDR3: CASSPGTSGGGYDTQYF. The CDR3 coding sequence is TGTGCCAGCAGCCCCGGGACTAGCGGGGGCGGGTATGATACGCAGTATTTT.

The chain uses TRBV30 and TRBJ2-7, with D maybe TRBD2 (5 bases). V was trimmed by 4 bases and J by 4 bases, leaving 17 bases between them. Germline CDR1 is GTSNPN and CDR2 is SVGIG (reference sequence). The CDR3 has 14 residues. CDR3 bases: TGTGCCTGGACCCCCAGGTCTCGGGGTTACGAGCAGTACTTC. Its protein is CAWTPRSRGYEQYF.

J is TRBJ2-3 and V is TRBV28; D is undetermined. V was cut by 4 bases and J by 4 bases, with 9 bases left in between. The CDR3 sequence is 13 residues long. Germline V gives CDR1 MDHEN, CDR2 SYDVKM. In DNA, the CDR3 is TGTGCCAGCAGTTCCACCCTCGCAGATACGCAGTATTTT. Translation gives CASSSTLADTQYF.

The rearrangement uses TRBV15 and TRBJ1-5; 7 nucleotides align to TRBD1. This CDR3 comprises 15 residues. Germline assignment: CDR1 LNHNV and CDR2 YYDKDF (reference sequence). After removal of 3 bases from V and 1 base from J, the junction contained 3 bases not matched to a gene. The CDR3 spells CATSSGQVSNQPQHF. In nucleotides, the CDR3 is TGTGCCACCAGCAGTGGACAGGTGAGCAATCAGCCCCAGCATTTT.

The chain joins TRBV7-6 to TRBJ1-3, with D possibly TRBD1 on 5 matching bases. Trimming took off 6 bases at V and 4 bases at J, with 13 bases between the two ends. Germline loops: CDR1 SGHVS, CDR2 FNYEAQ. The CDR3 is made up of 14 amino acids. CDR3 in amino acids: CASSSDPGGNTIYF. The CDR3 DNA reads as TGTGCCAGCAGTTCGGACCCAGGGGGAAACACCATATATTTT.

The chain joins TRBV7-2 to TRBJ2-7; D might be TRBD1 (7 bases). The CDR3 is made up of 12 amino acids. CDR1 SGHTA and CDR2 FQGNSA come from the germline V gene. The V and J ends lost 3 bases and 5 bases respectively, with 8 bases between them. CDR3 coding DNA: TGTGCCAGCAGCTTCAGGGGGGACGAGCAGTACTTC. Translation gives CASSFRGDEQYF.

The CDR3 DNA follows: TGCGCCTCAAGCCCCACCATGGTTTGGGGGGATTCCTACGAGCAGTACTTC. This sequence encodes CASSPTMVWGDSYEQYF. V gene TRBV5-1 combines with J gene TRBJ2-7, with a weak D call TRBD2 (6 bases). Per the germline V gene, CDR1 is SGHRS and CDR2 is YFSETQ. The CDR3 runs to 17 residues. The V end lost 10 bases, the J end lost 1 base, and 27 bases lay between the germline ends.

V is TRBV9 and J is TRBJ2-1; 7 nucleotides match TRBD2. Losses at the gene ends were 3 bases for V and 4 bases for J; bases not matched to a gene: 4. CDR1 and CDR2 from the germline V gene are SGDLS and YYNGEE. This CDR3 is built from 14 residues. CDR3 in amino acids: CASSGGLGYNEQFF. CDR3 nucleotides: TGTGCCAGCAGCGGCGGACTAGGATACAATGAGCAGTTCTTC.